The 21 T cell receptor beta chains reported below all come from one sample, sequenced in a study of OX40 agonist ivuxolimab in advanced cancers. Profiling relied on immunoSEQ multiplex PCR, and the TCRdb table lists in-frame clones only, not all of them. The repertoire has roughly 53,000 clones, approximately 88% of them found once; the top ten carry over 10%. This specimen was CD4+ or CD8+ T cells sorted from blood, taken in a trial of the OX40 agonist ivuxolimab. The source of these receptors is an adult with an advanced solid tumor such as melanoma, head and neck, liver or kidney cancer.

V is TRBV5-6 and J is TRBJ1-6, with D perhaps TRBD1 (5 bases). Trimming left V 2 bases short and J 10 bases short, with 7 bases between. Germline CDR1 reads SGHDT; CDR2 reads YYEEEE. The CDR3 is 12 amino acids. The CDR3 sequence is CASSFRDSPLHF. In nucleotides, the CDR3 is TGTGCCAGCAGCTTCAGGGACTCACCCCTCCACTTT.

The chain uses TRBV27 and TRBJ1-6; perhaps TRBD1 as D (5 bases). The germline CDR1 and CDR2 sequences are MNHEY and SMNVEV (reference sequence). The CDR3 length is 14 residues. Trimming took off 6 bases at V and 10 bases at J, with 16 bases between the two ends. The CDR3, as DNA: TGTGCCAGCAGACTCGGGACTTTTAGGTCACCCCTCCACTTT. Translation gives CASRLGTFRSPLHF.

This chain links TRBV6-6 with TRBJ1-6, with TRBD1 as a possible D gene (6 bases). Germline lookup yields CDR1 MNHNY and CDR2 SVGAGI (reference sequence). The CDR3 totals 14 residues. Trimming removed 6 bases from V and 9 bases from J, with 15 bases in between. The CDR3, as DNA: TGTGCCAGCAGATTACAGGGTTTACGTTCACCCCTCCACTTT. This sequence encodes CASRLQGLRSPLHF.

The chain combines TRBV18 with TRBJ2-2, with a possible D match to TRBD1 (6 bases). Germline assignment: CDR1 KGHSH and CDR2 LQKENI. This CDR3 region has 14 residues. Between the trimmed V and J ends, which lost 4 bases and 5 bases, there was a span of 11 bases. The CDR3 coding sequence is TGTGCCAGCTCACAAAGACAGGCTACCGGGGAGCTGTTTTTT. Translated: CASSQRQATGELFF.

The sample holds one count of this clone. This chain joins TRBV4-1 and TRBJ2-5, with 12 bases identical to TRBD2. Losses at the gene ends were 1 base for V and 5 bases for J; bases not matched to a gene: 11. CDR1 and CDR2 (germline): MGHRA, YSYEKL. The CDR3 is 18 residues long. The DNA for the CDR3 is TGCGCCAGCAGCCAAGTTTGGTCTAGCGGGGGGGCCAGGGAGACCCAGTACTTC. It specifies CASSQVWSSGGARETQYF.

Only a few counts were recorded for this clone. The gene calls are TRBV7-2 and TRBJ2-4; D is possibly TRBD1 (5 bases). The CDR3 has 15 residues. The ends were cut back, 1 base at V and 0 bases at J, with 7 bases in the middle. Per germline, CDR1 SGHTA and CDR2 FQGNSA. This chain's CDR3 is CASSLVQGAKNIQYF. The CDR3, as DNA: TGTGCCAGCAGCTTAGTCCAGGGAGCCAAAAACATTCAGTACTTC. Drawing the rest from reference TRBV7-2 and TRBJ2-4, the complete variable domain is GAGVSQSPSNKVTEKGKDVELRCDPISGHTALYWYRQSLGQGLEFLIYFQGNSAPDKSGLPSDRFSAERTGGSVSTLTIQRTQQEDSAVYLCASSLVQGAKNIQYFGAGTRLSVL.

The chain couples TRBV4-3 to TRBJ2-7; D perhaps matches TRBD1 (6 bases). The length of the CDR3 is 15 residues. Trimming removed 4 bases at V and 8 bases at J, with 21 bases between. Per the germline V gene, CDR1 is LGHNA and CDR2 is YSLEER. The CDR3 DNA reads TGCGCCAGCAGCCCCCAACCTTTTCCAGGGGATAAGCAGTACTTC. It translates to CASSPQPFPGDKQYF.

This clone showed up just once. Other DNA sequences in the same sample also yield this CDR3. This chain joins TRBV20-1 and TRBJ2-3, with a possible D match to TRBD2 (6 bases). Germline CDR1 and CDR2: DFQATT and SNEGSKA (reference sequence). This CDR3 contains 11 residues. V lost 1 base, J lost 9 bases, and 8 bases lay in between. This CDR3 is CSARVAGTQYF. CDR3 nucleotides: TGCAGTGCTAGAGTGGCGGGGACGCAGTATTTT.

J is TRBJ1-1 and V is TRBV5-4; no firm D call. The CDR3 spans 13 residues. Trimming shortened V by 2 bases and J by 3 bases, and 8 bases separated the two germline ends. Germline CDR1 and CDR2: SGHNT and YYREEE (reference sequence). The CDR3 region is CASSFFGDTEAFF. In DNA, the CDR3 is TGTGCCAGCAGCTTTTTCGGGGACACTGAAGCTTTCTTT.

A word on this clone: Other nucleotide sequences in the sample specify the same CDR3. The chain recombines TRBV7-2 with TRBJ1-2; D is undetermined. Germline V CDR1 and CDR2: SGHTA, FQGNSA. The ends were cut back, 0 bases at V and 2 bases at J, with 4 bases in the middle. This CDR3 comprises 13 residues. The DNA of the CDR3 is TGTGCCAGCAGCTTAGCGGGAAACTATGGCTACACCTTC. This gives the protein CASSLAGNYGYTF.

V and J are TRBV11-3 and TRBJ2-2; either TRBD1 or TRBD2 may fit D (5 bases each). CDR1 and CDR2 (germline): SGHNT, YENEEA. This CDR3 comprises 17 residues. Trimming cost V 6 bases and J 0 bases, with 17 bases left between them. The CDR3 DNA is TGTGCCAGCAGTCTCCTTTTCGGGACGGCGAACACCGGGGAGCTGTTTTTT. Its protein product is CASSLLFGTANTGELFF.

This chain joins TRBV7-3 and TRBJ1-2; no clear D. The CDR3 totals 15 residues. With 2 bases removed from V and 4 bases from J, the gap between germline ends came to 14 bases. Germline assignment: CDR1 SGHTA and CDR2 FQGTGA. The CDR3 DNA reads as TGTGCCAGCAGCTTAGGAGGCGGGGTTAGCTATGGCTACACCTTC. Its translation: CASSLGGGVSYGYTF.

The chain is built from TRBV5-8 and TRBJ1-5; D is possibly TRBD1 (5 bases). Germline V gene data show CDR1 as SGHTS and CDR2 as YDEGEE. The CDR3 is made up of 13 amino acids. V lost 4 bases to trimming and J lost 8 bases, with 13 bases between them. The CDR3 bases are TGTGCCAGCAGCCTGATGGGGGGGGAGCCCCAGCATTTT. It codes for CASSLMGGEPQHF.

This chain connects TRBV6-5 to TRBJ1-5; weak D call: TRBD1 (6 bases). The CDR3 runs 15 residues. Trimming cost V 8 bases and J 4 bases, with 18 bases left between them. The germline V gene has CDR1 MNHEY and CDR2 SVGAGI. CDR3 nucleotide sequence: TGTGCCAGCGCTACGAAGACAGGTCCTAATCAGCCCCAGCATTTT. Protein: CASATKTGPNQPQHF.

The chain carries TRBV11-2 and TRBJ2-5; 10 nucleotides agree with TRBD1. The end of the DNA fits TRBJ2-7 better, so the J call may be wrong. In germline, CDR1 is SGHAT, CDR2 FQNNGV. The CDR3 loop spans 15 amino acids. The CDR3 sequence is CASSLWTGGTYEQYF. The CDR3 region has the DNA TGTGCCAGCAGCTTATGGACAGGGGGTACCTACGAGCAGTACTTC.

The chain links TRBV6-1 to TRBJ1-6, with 9 bases aligning to TRBD1. This CDR3 is built from 13 residues. Trimming cost V 10 bases and J 5 bases; bases outside gene matches: 3. CDR1 is MNHNS, CDR2 SASEGT, per germline. The CDR3 DNA reads TGTGCCACCAGGACAGGGGATAATTCACCCCTCCACTTT. Translated, it gives CATRTGDNSPLHF.

The chain combines TRBV6-4 with TRBJ2-3, with 7 bases that match TRBD1. Trimming took 7 bases from V and 2 from J; bases not matched to a gene: 6. Germline V lookup: CDR1 MRHNA, CDR2 SNTAGT. The CDR3 spans 14 residues. CDR3 bases: TGTGCCAGCAAACAGGGGCGTTACACAGATACGCAGTATTTT. Translation gives CASKQGRYTDTQYF.

The rearrangement joins TRBV2 to TRBJ1-2; a weak D match, TRBD1 (5 bases). V gave up 3 bases and J gave up 8 bases, with 19 bases separating them. The germline gives CDR1 SNHLY, CDR2 FYNNEI. The CDR3 covers 15 residues. This CDR3 reads CASSDFQAGLYGYTF. CDR3 DNA: TGTGCCAGCAGTGATTTTCAGGCAGGGTTATACGGCTACACCTTC.

This rearrangement joins TRBV19 to TRBJ2-5; 9 bases map to TRBD2. Per germline, CDR1 LNHDA and CDR2 SQIVND (reference sequence). V was pared by 1 base and J by 10 bases, with 10 bases of the junction left unmatched. The CDR3 covers 15 residues. The CDR3 nucleotides are TGTGCCAGTAGTATAGTGAGCGGGGGGAACGGCATCCAGTACTTC. Its translation: CASSIVSGGNGIQYF.

The chain uses TRBV28 and TRBJ1-3; D gene ambiguous. The CDR3 loop spans 13 amino acids. Looked up from germline, CDR1 is MDHEN and CDR2 is SYDVKM. Trimming pared 10 bases from V and 0 bases from J, leaving 10 bases between. CDR3 in DNA: TGTGCCACCATACCGAGCTCTGGAAACACCATATATTTT. This encodes CATIPSSGNTIYF.

The rearrangement links TRBV5-1 to TRBJ2-7; 7 bases are a match to TRBD2. Unmatched junction bases numbered 13, after V lost 6 bases and J lost 4 bases. CDR3 length: 15 amino acids. Germline CDR1 and CDR2: SGHRS and YFSETQ. The CDR3 nucleotides are TGCGCCAGCAACGGGACTACACACATTTTTTACGAGCAGTACTTC. Its protein product is CASNGTTHIFYEQYF.